The clone carrying this T cell receptor (beta chain) was detected many times. Its antigen is still unknown. The record originates from a study of naive and memory T cell subsets. Germline V gene lookup returns CDR1 MDHEN and CDR2 SYDVKM. Deletions cut 2 bases from V and 5 bases from J, with 6 bases between. This CDR3 is built from 12 residues. An oligonucleotide containing a UMI was ligated to the 3' end of TCR cDNA. Findings of the study overall: The RNA method is potentially sensitive to activation and differentiation changes.

The SP2 primer and nested alpha and beta constant region primers amplified ligated cDNA in four rounds. Reverse transcription of blood and skin TCR RNA was primed at alpha and beta constant regions. Each CDR3 protein is one row after TCRdb ran MiXCR on the 5' RACE reads. Of about 59,000 distinct CDR3 sequences detected, approximately 8.5% appear once; the ten largest clones hold over 15%. This sequence was found in a female donor in good health. The chain couples TRBV28 to TRBJ1-2; no reliable D call. DNA for the CDR3: TGTGCCAGCAGTTTACAGGAATATGGCTACACCTTC. This encodes CASSLQEYGYTF.